This T cell receptor beta chain was captured by sequencing in a study of shared clonotypes between healthy human individuals. J gave up 14 bases and V 6 bases, and 18 bases lay outside the gene matches. Germline loops: CDR1 MNHEY, CDR2 SMNVEV (reference sequence). CDR3 size: 16 residues. Here immunoSEQ multiplex PCR was the method, and the copy in TCRdb shows in-frame clones only, minus some. Of 2 million to 2.5 million clones detected, more than 85% appear once; the ten largest clones hold under 0.45%. This sequence originates from a man younger than 35 in good health. Some clones in this sample may be carry-over from other donors' samples. The chain recombines TRBV27 with TRBJ1-4; 10 positions agree with TRBD1. The sample taken for sequencing was naive CD4+ T cells from PBMCs. Subset specified: CD45RA+ positively selected. The CDR3 DNA reads TGTGCCAGCAGCCCTATCCCCCGGGACAGGGGAGGAGGGCTGTTTTTT. Translating it yields CASSPIPRDRGGGLFF. Full variable domain (outside the CDR3, taken from reference TRBV27 and TRBJ1-4): EAQVTQNPRYLITVTGKKLTVTCSQNMNHEYMSWYRQDPGLGLRQIYYSMNVEVTDKGDVPEGYKVSRKEKRNFPLILESPSPNQTSLYFCASSPIPRDRGGGLFFGSGTQLSVL.